Presented here are 12 T cell receptor beta chains from one specimen sequenced in a study of blood T cell repertoires in COVID-19. Here immunoSEQ multiplex PCR was the method, and the copy in TCRdb shows in-frame clones only, minus some. The repertoire holds 200,000 to 250,000 clones, with about 87% as singletons. Sequencing was performed on peripheral blood. These receptors all come from a man aged 25 to 40 with COVID-19, enrolled during active disease.

This chain joins TRBV11-2 and TRBJ1-3; D gene uncertain. From germline, CDR1 is SGHAT and CDR2 FQNNGV. The CDR3 totals 18 residues. V was trimmed by 2 bases and J by 0 bases, leaving 17 bases between them. CDR3 sequence: CASSLNEEYLYSGNTIYF. The CDR3 DNA follows: TGTGCCAGCAGCTTAAATGAGGAGTACCTCTACTCTGGAAACACCATATATTTT.

The chain has TRBV7-9 and TRBJ1-2; 7 bases line up with TRBD1. The CDR3 runs 14 residues. Germline CDR1 is SEHNR and CDR2 is FQNEAQ (reference sequence). The V gene end was trimmed by 0 bases and the J gene end by 7 bases; junction bases not matched to a gene: 5. CDR3 loop: CASSLAGQNPGYTF. In DNA, the CDR3 is TGTGCCAGCAGCTTAGCGGGACAGAACCCTGGCTACACCTTC.

The chain is built from TRBV7-8 and TRBJ2-7, with TRBD1 identical over 7 bases. The CDR3 covers 14 residues. After removal of 1 base from V and 6 bases from J, the junction contained 6 bases not matched to a gene. The germline V gene has CDR1 SGHVS and CDR2 FQNEAQ. Here the CDR3 reads CASSLVRQGFEQYF. Here the CDR3 DNA reads TGTGCCAGCAGCTTAGTCCGACAGGGATTCGAGCAGTACTTC.

In this sample, this clone turned up once. The genes are TRBV7-9 and TRBJ2-7, with 10 positions matching TRBD1. The CDR3 is 15 amino acids. The germline CDR1 and CDR2 sequences are SEHNR and FQNEAQ (reference sequence). V dropped 6 bases and J dropped 5; count of bases not matched to a gene: 10. DNA for the CDR3: TGTGCCAGCAGTCTACAGACAGGGGGCCGTCACGAGCAGTACTTC. Its protein is CASSLQTGGRHEQYF.

This rearrangement joins TRBV21-1 to TRBJ2-7; no check of the table's D call, TRBD2, against the DNA was made. TRBV21-1 has pseudogene status. CDR3 length: 18 amino acids. In DNA form, the CDR3 reads TGTGCCAGCACCGGGACTAGCGGGAGTTACGACGGCTGCTACGAGCAGTACTTC. This encodes CASTGTSGSYDGCYEQYF.

This clone was detected only once. J is TRBJ2-7 and V is TRBV28; 9 nucleotides align to TRBD2. From germline, CDR1 is MDHEN and CDR2 SYDVKM. The CDR3 is 15 amino acids. V lost 11 bases to trimming and J lost 0 bases; unmatched junction nucleotides: 11. DNA for the CDR3: TGTGCCGCGGGTCATAGCGGGAGTTCCTCCTACGAGCAGTACTTC. Translating it yields CAAGHSGSSSYEQYF.

By proportion, this clone is medium-sized (0.01 to 0.1%). The rearrangement joins TRBV7-9 to TRBJ1-5; D unresolved. Trimming removed 5 bases from V and 2 bases from J, with 13 bases in between. From germline, CDR1 is SEHNR and CDR2 FQNEAQ (reference sequence). The CDR3 runs 15 residues. The CDR3 loop is CASSRGVNRNQPQHF. As DNA, the CDR3 is TGTGCCAGCAGCAGAGGTGTAAATCGCAATCAGCCCCAGCATTTT.

V and J are TRBV2 and TRBJ2-7; 11 bases line up with TRBD1. The CDR3 loop spans 13 amino acids. The junction had 3 bases not matched to a gene; V was cut back by 10 bases and J by 1 base. The V gene's germline CDR1 is SNHLY and CDR2 FYNNEI. The CDR3 DNA sequence: TGTGCCACCGGACAGGGGGCGTCCTACGAGCAGTACTTC. This translates into CATGQGASYEQYF.

The chain recombines TRBV18 with TRBJ2-2, with D maybe TRBD1 (5 bases). The CDR3 loop spans 15 amino acids. The V end was cut by 2 bases, the J end by 5 bases, with 12 bases between. CDR1 is KGHSH, CDR2 LQKENI, per germline. The CDR3 is CASSPRDSYTGELFF. The CDR3 bases are TGTGCCAGCTCACCAAGAGACAGTTATACCGGGGAGCTGTTTTTT.

This chain uses TRBV10-3 with TRBJ2-7; 11 positions agree with TRBD2. CDR3 size: 14 residues. Unmatched junction bases numbered 0, after V lost 2 bases and J lost 3 bases. The germline V gene has CDR1 ENHRY and CDR2 SYGVKD. Written as DNA, the CDR3 is TGTGCCATCAGTGAGGGGACTAGCGGCTACGAGCAGTACTTC. Translating it yields CAISEGTSGYEQYF.

CDR3 sequence reads: CASSQEGETSVNEQFF. The CDR3 nucleotides are TGTGCCAGCAGCCAGGAGGGGGAGACTAGCGTGAATGAGCAGTTCTTC. The chain links TRBV14 to TRBJ2-1; 8 bases match TRBD2. The J segment lost 7 bases and the V segment lost 3 bases, leaving 11 bases of the junction unmatched. The germline CDR1 and CDR2 sequences are SGHDN and FVKESK. The CDR3 runs 16 residues. Full variable domain (remainder filled in from reference TRBV14 and TRBJ2-1): EAGVTQFPSHSVIEKGQTVTLRCDPISGHDNLYWYRRVMGKEIKFLLHFVKESKQDESGMPNNRFLAERTGGTYSTLKVQPAELEDSGVYFCASSQEGETSVNEQFFGPGTRLTVL.

The V and J genes are TRBV18 and TRBJ1-1; no clear D. CDR3 length equals 13 residues. Per the germline V gene, CDR1 is KGHSH and CDR2 is LQKENI. V was shortened by 5 bases and J by 1 base, with 8 bases between the two germline ends. Here the CDR3 reads CASSTTANTEAFF. The CDR3 nucleotides read TGTGCCAGCTCAACCACAGCGAACACTGAAGCTTTCTTT.